This TCR beta chain was sequenced during a study of blood T cells in healthy people across ages. For the second PCR, which ran for about 7 to 11 cycles, a sample-barcoded 5' primer and a J-beta primer mix were used. Using its own MiXCR run on the 5' RACE reads, TCRdb lists one record per CDR3 protein. The sample holds roughly 1,700,000 distinct CDR3 sequences, 28% seen once. The CDR3 has 14 amino acids. Between the trimmed V and J ends, which lost 2 bases and 8 bases, there was a span of 13 bases. CDR1 and CDR2 (germline): KGHSH, LQKENI. This clonotype showed up just once. Per sample, a minimum of 6.5 million PBMCs were isolated.

The V and J genes are TRBV18 and TRBJ2-4, with D possibly TRBD2 on 5 matching bases. The sequenced sample was blood. The sequence derives from a woman in her 30s in good health. CDR3: CASSPSWETDIQYF. In DNA form, the CDR3 reads TGTGCCAGCTCACCATCTTGGGAGACGGACATTCAGTACTTC.